A selection of T cell receptor beta chains follows, all from one sample in a study of CD8 T cells in ankylosing spondylitis. One entry per CDR3 protein results from TCRdb running MiXCR on the 5' RACE reads. The sample lists some 840,000 distinct CDR3 sequences, about 10% seen once, with more than 0.5% in the top ten. The material sequenced was blood, either unsorted or a sorted T cell fraction (not recorded which). Receptors originate from a male donor with ankylosing spondylitis. The CDR3 runs from the conserved cysteine through the conserved F or W. Fields, in order: V gene, J gene, clone size, D gene, CDR3 DNA, CDR3 protein. A D gene is named only where the DNA matches it firmly. A row's size may be missing; if present it is once, few, many or a size class.

>TRBV11-2|TRBJ2-6|.|.
TGTGCCAGCAGCTTAAGGAATACAGGGATCGCCTCTGGGGCCAACGTCCTGACTTTC
CASSLRNTGIASGANVLTF
>TRBV18|TRBJ1-2|few|.
TGTGCCAGCTCACCACCGGCCACCCTCTATGGCTACACCTTC
CASSPPATLYGYTF
>TRBV7-7|TRBJ2-1|few|.
TGTGCTAGCAGCTTACGCAGGGACGGCAATGAGCAGTTCTTC
CASSLRRDGNEQFF
>TRBV29-1|TRBJ2-1|many|TRBD2
TGCAGCGTTGACGGGAGGCCCGGGAATGAGCAGTTCTTC
CSVDGRPGNEQFF
>TRBV7-2|TRBJ2-5|many|TRBD2
TGTGCCAGCAGCTTAGGCCTAGCGGGGGGGCCGGAGACCCAGTACTTC
CASSLGLAGGPETQYF
>TRBV5-6|TRBJ2-4|few|TRBD1
TGTGCCAGCAACAAACAGGGGGTGGACATTCAGTACTTC
CASNKQGVDIQYF
>TRBV29-1|TRBJ1-2|few|TRBD1
TGCAGCGTTGGGGGACAGGGGGCAGGTGGCTACACCTTC
CSVGGQGAGGYTF
>TRBV25-1|TRBJ1-5|.|.
TGTGCCAGCAGTGAGGGCTCCTGGAATGGCAATCAGCCCCAGCATTTT
CASSEGSWNGNQPQHF
>TRBV24-1|TRBJ2-1|.|.
TGTGCCACCAGTGTAGTGGGTTTCCCTGAGCAGTTCTTC
CATSVVGFPEQFF
>TRBV5-1|TRBJ2-3|few|.
TGCGCCAGCAGCAACGGAGATACGCAGTATTTT
CASSNGDTQYF
>TRBV6-2/TRBV6-3|TRBJ1-1|.|.
TGTGCCAGCACTCACTCAGGGGAAGCTTTCTTT
CASTHSGEAFF
>TRBV20-1|TRBJ2-5|.|TRBD2
TGCAGTTTCTCGCTGGGGGGGACGGAGACCCAGTACTTC
CSFSLGGTETQYF
>TRBV24-1|TRBJ2-5|.|TRBD2
TGTGCCACCAGTGATTTTTTAGCGGGGAAAGAGACCCAGTACTTC
CATSDFLAGKETQYF
>TRBV21-1|TRBJ2-5|few|.
TGTGCCAGAGGGGGGACTGAGGGGAGGACCCAGTACTTC
CARGGTEGRTQYF
>TRBV29-1|TRBJ2-1|many|.
TGCAGCGTTGAAGTGCGGGGGCTCTACAATGAGCAGTTCTTC
CSVEVRGLYNEQFF
>TRBV10-1|TRBJ2-3|few|TRBD2
TGCGCCACCAGAGGGGGACTAGCAGGAGATACGCAGTATTTT
CATRGGLAGDTQYF
>TRBV7-9|TRBJ2-3|.|TRBD1
TGTGCCAGCAGCCGATCCCGACAGGGGCGGGGAGATACGCAGTATTTT
CASSRSRQGRGDTQYF
>TRBV5-1|TRBJ2-1|few|TRBD1
TGCGCCAGCAGCTTATTTGTGGGGGGACAGGGGTACGATGAGCAGTTCTTC
CASSLFVGGQGYDEQFF
>TRBV27|TRBJ2-5|few|.
TGTGCCAGCAGTTTCGTAGGGAAGCAGGAGACCCAGTACTTC
CASSFVGKQETQYF
>TRBV20-1|TRBJ2-7|.|TRBD1
TGCAGTGCTGGGGGGACCGGGACAGGCGCCTACGAGCAGTACTTC
CSAGGTGTGAYEQYF
>TRBV7-3|TRBJ2-1|few|.
TGTGCCAGCAGCCCGGCATGGGGGGTCTACAATGAGCAGTTCTTC
CASSPAWGVYNEQFF
>TRBV20-1|TRBJ2-5|few|.
TGCAGTGCTTGGCCAGGTGCCCAAGAGACCCAGTACTTC
CSAWPGAQETQYF
>TRBV5-1|TRBJ2-2|few|TRBD2
TGCGCCAGCAGCTTAGTTAGCGGGAGACTGAGCGGGGAGCTGTTTTTT
CASSLVSGRLSGELFF